This is a list of T cell receptor beta chains from one sample in a study of CD8 T cells in Susac syndrome. TCRdb analysed the immunoSEQ multiplex PCR reads with MiXCR anew, one entry per CDR3 protein. The sample contains roughly 250,000 distinct CDR3 sequences, around 96% of which appear only once. Specimen: CD4+ T cells from PBMCs. These receptor sequences come from a human donor with Susac syndrome. Each CDR3 is given with its conserved first and last residue. D genes are given only for firm matches. Not all rows give a size; the values are once, few, many and, for expanded clones, a class.

j_call: TRBJ2-4; clone_size: .; v_call: TRBV10-3; d_call: .; cdr3_aa: CAISVSQNIQYF; cdr3_nt: TGTGCCATCAGTGTGTCTCAAAACATTCAGTACTTC
j_call: TRBJ2-1; clone_size: .; v_call: TRBV30; d_call: TRBD2; cdr3_aa: CAWSVQAGGYDEQFF; cdr3_nt: TGTGCCTGGAGTGTTCAAGCGGGAGGGTACGATGAGCAGTTCTTC
j_call: TRBJ2-5; clone_size: .; v_call: TRBV14; d_call: TRBD2; cdr3_aa: CASSPGLAGLETQYF; cdr3_nt: TGTGCCAGCAGCCCGGGACTAGCGGGACTAGAGACCCAGTACTTC
j_call: TRBJ2-5; clone_size: .; v_call: TRBV9; d_call: .; cdr3_aa: CASSATRLETQYF; cdr3_nt: TGTGCCAGCAGCGCTACAAGGTTGGAGACCCAGTACTTC
j_call: TRBJ2-2; clone_size: .; v_call: TRBV29-1; d_call: .; cdr3_aa: CSVTGRSGNTGELFF; cdr3_nt: TGCAGCGTAACTGGGCGGAGCGGCAACACCGGGGAGCTGTTTTTT
j_call: TRBJ2-3; clone_size: .; v_call: TRBV7-9; d_call: .; cdr3_aa: CASSLSDTQYF; cdr3_nt: TGTGCCAGCAGCTTGTCAGATACGCAGTATTTT
j_call: TRBJ2-7; clone_size: .; v_call: TRBV12-3/TRBV12-4; d_call: .; cdr3_aa: CASSLAGGYREQYF; cdr3_nt: TGTGCCAGCAGTTTAGCGGGAGGTTACCGCGAGCAGTACTTC
j_call: TRBJ1-4; clone_size: once; v_call: TRBV4-1; d_call: .; cdr3_aa: CASSQLAGTPRGKLFF; cdr3_nt: TGCGCCAGCAGCCAGCTCGCCGGGACCCCAAGGGGAAAACTGTTTTTT
j_call: TRBJ2-1; clone_size: .; v_call: TRBV24-1; d_call: .; cdr3_aa: CATSDPNEQFF; cdr3_nt: TGTGCCACCAGTGACCCCAATGAGCAGTTCTTC
j_call: TRBJ1-5; clone_size: .; v_call: TRBV4-1; d_call: .; cdr3_aa: CASSHEGVGNQPQHF; cdr3_nt: TGCGCCAGCAGCCATGAGGGGGTAGGCAATCAGCCCCAGCATTTT
j_call: TRBJ2-3; clone_size: .; v_call: TRBV18; d_call: TRBD2; cdr3_aa: CASSPWTSGRADTQYF; cdr3_nt: TGTGCCAGCTCACCGTGGACTAGCGGGAGGGCTGATACGCAGTATTTT
j_call: TRBJ1-5; clone_size: .; v_call: TRBV4-1; d_call: TRBD1; cdr3_aa: CASSPQGDLGNQPQHF; cdr3_nt: TGCGCCAGCAGCCCACAGGGGGACCTCGGCAATCAGCCCCAGCATTTT
j_call: TRBJ2-1; clone_size: .; v_call: TRBV7-9; d_call: TRBD2; cdr3_aa: CASSLAGGPFNEQFF; cdr3_nt: TGTGCCAGCAGCTTAGCGGGAGGGCCCTTCAATGAGCAGTTCTTC
j_call: TRBJ2-7; clone_size: .; v_call: TRBV20-1; d_call: TRBD2; cdr3_aa: CSALTPSGTAGEQYF; cdr3_nt: TGCAGTGCCCTAACACCTAGCGGGACTGCCGGAGAGCAGTACTTC
j_call: TRBJ2-3; clone_size: .; v_call: TRBV7-3; d_call: .; cdr3_aa: CASSPPTDTQYF; cdr3_nt: TGTGCCAGCAGCCCCCCCACAGATACGCAGTATTTT
j_call: TRBJ2-3; clone_size: .; v_call: TRBV28; d_call: TRBD2; cdr3_aa: CASSLKLASDTQYF; cdr3_nt: TGTGCCAGCAGTTTAAAACTAGCGTCAGATACGCAGTATTTT
j_call: TRBJ2-5; clone_size: .; v_call: TRBV11-2; d_call: TRBD2; cdr3_aa: CASSLMLAGRGETQYF; cdr3_nt: TGTGCCAGCAGCTTGATGTTAGCGGGACGGGGAGAGACCCAGTACTTC
j_call: TRBJ2-5; clone_size: few; v_call: TRBV18; d_call: .; cdr3_aa: CASSPRFGETQYF; cdr3_nt: TGTGCCAGCTCACCTCGATTCGGAGAGACCCAGTACTTC
j_call: TRBJ1-2; clone_size: .; v_call: TRBV15; d_call: TRBD1; cdr3_aa: CATSRDKTGGNYGYTF; cdr3_nt: TGTGCCACCAGCAGAGATAAAACAGGGGGTAACTATGGCTACACCTTC
j_call: TRBJ1-2; clone_size: .; v_call: TRBV7-9; d_call: .; cdr3_aa: CASSYQHEAYGYNF; cdr3_nt: TGTGCCAGCAGCTATCAACATGAGGCGTATGGCTACAACTTC
j_call: TRBJ2-3; clone_size: .; v_call: TRBV20-1; d_call: TRBD1; cdr3_aa: CSAGQGATDTQYF; cdr3_nt: TGCAGTGCTGGACAGGGGGCAACAGATACGCAGTATTTT
j_call: TRBJ2-3; clone_size: .; v_call: TRBV12-3/TRBV12-4; d_call: TRBD1; cdr3_aa: CATRGLAPDTQYF; cdr3_nt: TGTGCCACCAGGGGGCTGGCTCCGGATACGCAGTATTTT
j_call: TRBJ2-1; clone_size: .; v_call: TRBV20-1; d_call: .; cdr3_aa: CSAREGGNEQFF; cdr3_nt: TGCAGTGCTAGGGAAGGGGGCAATGAGCAGTTCTTC
j_call: TRBJ2-2; clone_size: .; v_call: TRBV24-1; d_call: .; cdr3_aa: CATSDLRLKPGELFF; cdr3_nt: TGTGCCACCAGTGATCTGAGACTAAAGCCCGGGGAGCTGTTTTTT
j_call: TRBJ2-1; clone_size: .; v_call: TRBV3-1; d_call: TRBD2; cdr3_aa: CASSRGLAGVRNEQFF; cdr3_nt: TGTGCCAGCAGCCGGGGACTAGCGGGAGTTCGGAATGAGCAGTTCTTC
j_call: TRBJ1-2; clone_size: .; v_call: TRBV12-3/TRBV12-4; d_call: .; cdr3_aa: CASTPAGEAYGYTF; cdr3_nt: TGTGCCAGCACCCCAGCAGGGGAGGCCTATGGCTACACCTTC
j_call: TRBJ2-1; clone_size: .; v_call: TRBV6-5; d_call: .; cdr3_aa: CASSYSSLPGVVDEQFF; cdr3_nt: TGTGCCAGCAGTTACAGTTCACTGCCGGGAGTGGTTGATGAGCAGTTCTTC
j_call: TRBJ2-1; clone_size: .; v_call: TRBV14; d_call: TRBD2; cdr3_aa: CASRATREGLDEQFF; cdr3_nt: TGTGCCAGCAGGGCCACGCGGGAGGGCCTCGATGAGCAGTTCTTC
j_call: TRBJ2-3; clone_size: .; v_call: TRBV4-2; d_call: .; cdr3_aa: CASSQVQDSNTQYF; cdr3_nt: TGTGCCAGCAGCCAAGTCCAGGACAGCAATACGCAGTATTTT
j_call: TRBJ1-1; clone_size: .; v_call: TRBV2; d_call: .; cdr3_aa: CASSGNSVFF; cdr3_nt: TGTGCCAGCAGTGGTAACTCGGTTTTCTTT
j_call: TRBJ2-1; clone_size: .; v_call: TRBV7-3; d_call: .; cdr3_aa: CASSPGLGGYNEQFF; cdr3_nt: TGTGCCAGCAGCCCGGGCCTTGGGGGATACAATGAGCAGTTCTTC
j_call: TRBJ1-1; clone_size: .; v_call: TRBV29-1; d_call: .; cdr3_aa: CSLRWNTEAFF; cdr3_nt: TGCAGCCTCCGTTGGAACACTGAAGCTTTCTTT
j_call: TRBJ2-1; clone_size: once; v_call: TRBV5-1; d_call: .; cdr3_aa: CASSPRQARSYYNEQFF; cdr3_nt: TGCGCCAGCAGCCCAAGACAGGCGCGATCGTACTACAATGAGCAGTTCTTC
j_call: TRBJ2-5; clone_size: .; v_call: TRBV29-1; d_call: TRBD2; cdr3_aa: CSVDRGGRFAQQETQYF; cdr3_nt: TGCAGCGTTGACCGGGGGGGCAGGTTCGCCCAACAAGAGACCCAGTACTTC
j_call: TRBJ2-4; clone_size: .; v_call: TRBV30; d_call: TRBD1; cdr3_aa: CAWGQGAAKNIQYF; cdr3_nt: TGTGCCTGGGGACAGGGGGCAGCCAAAAACATTCAGTACTTC
j_call: TRBJ2-1; clone_size: .; v_call: TRBV11-3; d_call: TRBD1; cdr3_aa: CASNDRDSEQFF; cdr3_nt: TGTGCCAGCAACGACAGGGATAGTGAGCAGTTCTTC
j_call: TRBJ2-7; clone_size: .; v_call: TRBV30; d_call: .; cdr3_aa: CAWSTRQTYEQYF; cdr3_nt: TGTGCCTGGAGTACGAGACAGACGTACGAGCAGTACTTC
j_call: TRBJ2-4; clone_size: .; v_call: TRBV23-1; d_call: TRBD2; cdr3_aa: CASSQWGREGPKNIQYF; cdr3_nt: TGCGCCAGCAGTCAATGGGGTCGGGAGGGCCCCAAAAACATTCAGTACTTC
j_call: TRBJ2-6; clone_size: few; v_call: TRBV20-1; d_call: .; cdr3_aa: CSARDTSSGANVLTF; cdr3_nt: TGCAGTGCTAGAGATACGAGCTCTGGGGCCAACGTCCTGACTTTC
j_call: TRBJ2-1; clone_size: once; v_call: TRBV6-5; d_call: .; cdr3_aa: CASSSGQTSYNEQFF; cdr3_nt: TGTGCCAGCAGTTCAGGGCAAACCTCCTACAATGAGCAGTTCTTC
j_call: TRBJ2-5; clone_size: .; v_call: TRBV3-1; d_call: TRBD2; cdr3_aa: CASSQGGSSYQETQHF; cdr3_nt: TGTGCCAGCAGCCAAGGCGGGAGCTCGTACCAAGAGACCCAGCACTTC
j_call: TRBJ2-1; clone_size: .; v_call: TRBV30; d_call: .; cdr3_aa: CAWAVGINEQFF; cdr3_nt: TGTGCCTGGGCCGTAGGTATCAATGAGCAGTTCTTC
j_call: TRBJ1-1; clone_size: .; v_call: TRBV12-3/TRBV12-4; d_call: .; cdr3_aa: CASSQLALSEAFF; cdr3_nt: TGTGCCAGCAGTCAGCTTGCGCTATCCGAGGCTTTCTTT